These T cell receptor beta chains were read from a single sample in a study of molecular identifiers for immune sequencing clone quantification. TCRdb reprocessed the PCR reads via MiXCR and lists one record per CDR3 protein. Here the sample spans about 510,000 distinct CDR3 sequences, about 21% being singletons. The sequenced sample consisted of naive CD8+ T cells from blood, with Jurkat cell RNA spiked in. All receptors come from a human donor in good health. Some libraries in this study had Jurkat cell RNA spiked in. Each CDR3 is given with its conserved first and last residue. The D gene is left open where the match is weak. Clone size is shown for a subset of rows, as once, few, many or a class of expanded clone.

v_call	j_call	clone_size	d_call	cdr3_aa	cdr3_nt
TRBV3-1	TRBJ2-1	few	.	CASSLDPNPDNEQFF	TGTGCCAGCAGCTTGGACCCCAACCCCGACAATGAGCAGTTCTTC
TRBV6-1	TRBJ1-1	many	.	CASSPRDGLEAFF	TGTGCCAGCAGCCCCCGGGACGGCCTAGAAGCTTTCTTT
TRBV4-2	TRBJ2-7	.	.	CASSRGDEQYF	TGTGCCAGCAGCCGGGGCGACGAGCAGTACTTC
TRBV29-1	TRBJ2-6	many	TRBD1	CSVGGGQGSANNSGANVLTF	TGCAGCGTTGGGGGGGGACAGGGATCAGCAAATAACTCTGGGGCCAACGTCCTGACTTTC
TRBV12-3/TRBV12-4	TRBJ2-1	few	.	CASSPSRGGGEQFF	TGTGCCAGCAGTCCGTCTCGAGGGGGGGGTGAGCAGTTCTTC
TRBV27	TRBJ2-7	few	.	CASSLVRGASYEQYF	TGTGCCAGCAGTTTGGTGCGAGGGGCTTCCTACGAGCAGTACTTC
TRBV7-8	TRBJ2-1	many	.	CASSLEQLYNEQFF	TGTGCCAGCAGCTTAGAACAGCTCTACAATGAGCAGTTCTTC
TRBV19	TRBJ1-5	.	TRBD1	CASSRTGLPYSNQPQHF	TGTGCCAGTAGTCGGACAGGGTTGCCATATAGCAATCAGCCCCAGCATTTT
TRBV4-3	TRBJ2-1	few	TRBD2	CASSQAILAGVDNEQFF	TGCGCCAGCAGCCAGGCTATTCTAGCGGGAGTAGACAATGAGCAGTTCTTC
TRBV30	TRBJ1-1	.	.	CAWSKAGAAEVFF	TGTGCCTGGAGTAAGGCCGGGGCCGCTGAAGTTTTCTTT
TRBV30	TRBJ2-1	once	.	CAWSVLASPYNEQFF	TGTGCCTGGAGTGTTCTAGCGAGCCCCTACAATGAGCAGTTCTTC
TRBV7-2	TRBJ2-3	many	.	CASSLVPVEGDSTDTQYF	TGTGCCAGCAGCTTAGTGCCTGTTGAGGGGGATAGCACAGATACGCAGTATTTT
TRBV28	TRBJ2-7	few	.	CASSLGTLFYEQYF	TGTGCCAGCAGCCTCGGGACATTGTTTTACGAGCAGTACTTC
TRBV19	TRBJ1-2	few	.	CASRPGGGNYGYTF	TGTGCCAGTCGCCCTGGGGGGGGAAACTATGGCTACACCTTC
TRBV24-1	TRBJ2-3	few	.	CATGSGDSWLDTQYF	TGTGCCACCGGGTCGGGGGACTCCTGGTTAGATACGCAGTATTTT
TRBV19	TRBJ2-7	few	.	CASSIASDVTGVYEQYF	TGTGCCAGTAGTATCGCCTCGGACGTAACGGGGGTTTACGAGCAGTACTTC
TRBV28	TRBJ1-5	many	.	CASSFARSGQPQHF	TGTGCCAGCAGTTTTGCAAGGTCAGGTCAGCCCCAGCATTTT
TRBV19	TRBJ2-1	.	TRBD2	CASSITSGGADEQFF	TGTGCCAGTAGTATAACTAGCGGGGGGGCCGATGAGCAGTTCTTC
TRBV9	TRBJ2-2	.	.	CASSVVVGLNTGELFF	TGTGCCAGCAGCGTAGTAGTAGGACTGAACACCGGGGAGCTGTTTTTT
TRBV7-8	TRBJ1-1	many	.	CASSLVLSETNTEAFF	TGTGCCAGCAGCTTAGTCCTGAGCGAAACGAACACTGAAGCTTTCTTT
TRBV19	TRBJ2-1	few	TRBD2	CASSIVAGGPNEQFF	TGTGCCAGTAGTATCGTCGCGGGAGGGCCTAATGAGCAGTTCTTC
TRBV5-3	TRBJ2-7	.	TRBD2	CASFGLAGGPGERYF	TGTGCCAGCTTCGGACTAGCGGGAGGGCCTGGGGAGCGGTACTTC
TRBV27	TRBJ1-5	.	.	CASSPIGPGNQPQHF	TGTGCCAGCAGTCCCATCGGCCCCGGGAATCAGCCCCAGCATTTT
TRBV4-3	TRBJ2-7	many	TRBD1	CASSQGGQGYEQYF	TGCGCCAGCAGCCAAGGTGGACAGGGCTACGAGCAGTACTTC
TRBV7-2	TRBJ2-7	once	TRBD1	CASSLGAGGYGQYF	TGTGCCAGCAGCCTAGGTGCAGGGGGCTACGGGCAGTACTTC
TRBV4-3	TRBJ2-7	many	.	CASSQDGGTTYEQYF	TGCGCCAGCAGCCAAGATGGGGGGACAACCTACGAGCAGTACTTC
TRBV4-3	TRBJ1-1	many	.	CASSQDLRTLLEAFF	TGCGCCAGCAGCCAAGATCTCCGGACCCTCCTTGAAGCTTTCTTT
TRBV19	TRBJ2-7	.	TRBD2	CASLGRLAGKEQYF	TGTGCCAGTCTGGGGAGACTAGCGGGGAAGGAGCAGTACTTC
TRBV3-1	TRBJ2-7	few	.	CASSQDLLVDGSWQYF	TGTGCCAGCAGCCAAGATCTCCTGGTGGATGGGAGTTGGCAGTACTTC